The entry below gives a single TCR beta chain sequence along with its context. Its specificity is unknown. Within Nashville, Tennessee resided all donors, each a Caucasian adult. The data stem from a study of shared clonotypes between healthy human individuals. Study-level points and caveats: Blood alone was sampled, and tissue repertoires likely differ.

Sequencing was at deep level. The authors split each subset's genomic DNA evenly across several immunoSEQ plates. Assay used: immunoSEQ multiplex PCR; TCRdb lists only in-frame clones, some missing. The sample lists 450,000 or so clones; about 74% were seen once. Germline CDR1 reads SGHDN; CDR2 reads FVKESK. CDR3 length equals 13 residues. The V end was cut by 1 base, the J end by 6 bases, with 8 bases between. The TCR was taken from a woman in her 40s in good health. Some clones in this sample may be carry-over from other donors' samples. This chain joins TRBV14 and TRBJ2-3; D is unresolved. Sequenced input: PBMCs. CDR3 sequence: CASSQGAADTQYF. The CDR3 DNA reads TGTGCCAGCAGCCAAGGGGCGGCCGATACGCAGTATTTT.